Below, 2 T cell receptor beta chains from the same sample are listed, as sequenced in a study of metastatic and nonmetastatic thyroid tumors (dated by TCRdb to about 2020). None of the patients had been given any treatment before thyroid surgery. Preparation of the library involved PCR. Sequencing took place on an Illumina HiSeq 4000. TCRdb redid the processing of the public reads, applying fastp at Q25 and MiXCR, and retained in-frame beta chains. For this sample there are tens of thousands of clones; roughly 18% appear just once. The top ten hold about 2.7% of the sample. The specimen sequenced was blood. The receptors here all came from a female donor with papillary thyroid cancer or a benign thyroid nodule (not recorded which). Some clones in this sample may be carry-over from other donors' samples.

In its sample, this clone was seen many times. The V call is TRBV20-1, the J call TRBJ2-3; either TRBD1 or TRBD2 may supply D (5 bases each). CDR1 and CDR2 from the germline V gene are DFQATT and SNEGSKA (reference sequence). The V end lost 5 bases, the J end lost 2 bases, and 14 bases lay between the germline ends. This CDR3 spans 14 amino acids. The CDR3 region has the DNA TGCAGTGCTTCCGGGATAGGGGCCACAGATACGCAGTATTTT. Its translation: CSASGIGATDTQYF.

V and J are TRBV6-1 and TRBJ1-5; no clear D gene. Trimming pared 8 bases from V and 9 bases from J, leaving 17 bases between. Per germline, CDR1 MNHNS and CDR2 SASEGT. The length of the CDR3 is 13 residues. The CDR3: CASEGGGVRPQHF. The CDR3 region has the DNA TGTGCCAGCGAGGGAGGTGGAGTTCGGCCCCAGCATTTT.